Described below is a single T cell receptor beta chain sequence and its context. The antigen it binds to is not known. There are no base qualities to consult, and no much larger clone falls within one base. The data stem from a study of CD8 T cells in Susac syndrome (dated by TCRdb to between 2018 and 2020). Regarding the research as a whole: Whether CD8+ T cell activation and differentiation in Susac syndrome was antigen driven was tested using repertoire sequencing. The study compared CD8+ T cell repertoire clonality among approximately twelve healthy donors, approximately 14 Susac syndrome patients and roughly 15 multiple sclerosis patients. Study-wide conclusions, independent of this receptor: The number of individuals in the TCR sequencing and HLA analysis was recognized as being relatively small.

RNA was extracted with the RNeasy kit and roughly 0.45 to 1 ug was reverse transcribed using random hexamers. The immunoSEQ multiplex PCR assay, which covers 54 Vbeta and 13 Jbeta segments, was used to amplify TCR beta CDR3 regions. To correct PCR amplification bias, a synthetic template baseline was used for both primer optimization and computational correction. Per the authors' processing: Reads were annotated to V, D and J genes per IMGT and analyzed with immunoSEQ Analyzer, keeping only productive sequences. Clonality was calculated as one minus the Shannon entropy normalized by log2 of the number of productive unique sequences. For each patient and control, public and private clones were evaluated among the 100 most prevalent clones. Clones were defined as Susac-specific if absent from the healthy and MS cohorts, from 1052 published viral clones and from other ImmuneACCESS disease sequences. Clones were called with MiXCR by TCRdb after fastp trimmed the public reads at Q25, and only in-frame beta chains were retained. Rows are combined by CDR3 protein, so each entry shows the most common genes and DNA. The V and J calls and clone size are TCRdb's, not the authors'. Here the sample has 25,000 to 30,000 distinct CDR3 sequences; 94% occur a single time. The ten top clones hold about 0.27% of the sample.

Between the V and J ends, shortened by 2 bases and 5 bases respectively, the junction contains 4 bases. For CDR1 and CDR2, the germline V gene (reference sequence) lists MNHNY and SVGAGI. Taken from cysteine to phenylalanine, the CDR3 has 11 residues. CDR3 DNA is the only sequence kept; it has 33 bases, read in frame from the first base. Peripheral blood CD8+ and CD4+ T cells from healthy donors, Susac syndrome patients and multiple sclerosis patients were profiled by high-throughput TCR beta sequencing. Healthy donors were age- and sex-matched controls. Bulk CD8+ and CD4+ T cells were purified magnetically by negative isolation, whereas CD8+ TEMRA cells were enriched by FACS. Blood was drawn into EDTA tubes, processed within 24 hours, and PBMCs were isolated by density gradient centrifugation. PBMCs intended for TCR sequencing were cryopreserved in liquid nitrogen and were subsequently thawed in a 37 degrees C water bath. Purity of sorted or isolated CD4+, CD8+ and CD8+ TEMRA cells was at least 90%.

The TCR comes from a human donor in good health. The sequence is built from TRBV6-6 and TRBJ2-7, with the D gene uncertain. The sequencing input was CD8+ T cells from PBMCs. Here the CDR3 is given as CASSYVNEQYF. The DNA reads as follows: TGTGCCAGCAGTTACGTCAACGAGCAGTACTTC.